The 7 T cell receptor beta chains listed next were all sequenced from one sample in a study of cytomegalovirus exposure and HLA in healthy donors. The PCR used 60 Vbeta and 13 Jbeta primers. The data were produced by immunoSEQ multiplex PCR, yet TCRdb's version contains in-frame clones alone and is incomplete. Of about 180,000 clones in the sample, about 75% were seen once. Sequences were obtained from PBMCs. The receptor source for this set is a female donor in good health and CMV-seronegative.

J is TRBJ1-2 and V is TRBV28, with D unresolved. The CDR3 runs to 14 residues. V was shortened by 5 bases and J by 5 bases, with 15 bases between the two germline ends. Germline CDR1 and CDR2: MDHEN and SYDVKM. The CDR3 region has the DNA TGTGCCAGCAGTGCCGGGTCCCCTAGGTATGGCTACACCTTC. Translating gives CASSAGSPRYGYTF.

J is TRBJ2-2 and V is TRBV15; 7 bases agree with TRBD2. The CDR3 covers 14 residues. J lost 1 base, V lost 6 bases, and 2 bases had no gene match. Germline V gives CDR1 LNHNV, CDR2 YYDKDF (reference sequence). CDR3 in amino acids: CATRERGNTGELFF. CDR3 DNA: TGTGCCACCAGAGAGCGGGGGAACACCGGGGAGCTGTTTTTT.

This clone was seen more than once but under ten times. This sequence joins TRBV9 and TRBJ2-2, with D perhaps TRBD2 (6 bases). Germline V lookup: CDR1 SGDLS, CDR2 YYNGEE. Trimming left V 0 bases short and J 8 bases short, with 17 bases between. The CDR3 spans 16 residues. For the CDR3, the DNA is TGTGCCAGCAGCGTAGGCGGGACCCTCGCCAAGGGGGAGCTGTTTTTT. It encodes CASSVGGTLAKGELFF.

This chain links TRBV9 with TRBJ1-3; possibly TRBD1 for D (6 bases). V was shortened by 4 bases and J by 0 bases, with 11 bases between the two germline ends. The V gene's germline CDR1 is SGDLS and CDR2 YYNGEE. CDR3 length: 15 amino acids. The CDR3 bases are TGTGCCAGCAGCACTGACAGGAACTCTGGAAACACCATATATTTT. This translates into CASSTDRNSGNTIYF.

This chain uses TRBV6-6 with TRBJ2-5, with D hard to call. The assigned J gene may be wrong: the sequence end matches TRBJ2-7 better. Germline CDR1 is MNHNY and CDR2 is SVGAGI (reference sequence). There are 11 residues in the CDR3. The CDR3 DNA sequence: TGTGCCAGCAGCCCGTCCTACGAGCAGTACTTC. It codes for CASSPSYEQYF.

The sample holds a few counts of this clone. The chain has TRBV12-5 and TRBJ2-7, with a possible D match to TRBD1 (6 bases). CDR1 LGHNT and CDR2 FRNRAP come from the germline V gene. This CDR3 spans 16 amino acids. V dropped 6 bases and J dropped 0 bases, with 18 bases sitting between them. CDR3 amino acids: CASGRPTGTYSYEQYF. For the CDR3, the DNA is TGTGCTAGTGGCCGTCCAACAGGGACCTACTCCTACGAGCAGTACTTC.

V gene TRBV18 combines with J gene TRBJ2-3, with 14 bases aligning to TRBD2. Germline CDR1 KGHSH, CDR2 LQKENI. J was trimmed by 5 bases and V by 4 bases; bases with no gene match: 5. The CDR3 totals 16 residues. The CDR3 spells CASSQGTSGSGDTQYF. The CDR3 DNA reads TGTGCCAGCTCACAGGGGACTAGCGGGAGTGGAGATACGCAGTATTTT.